Below, one TCR beta chain is given with its context. The authors built TCR beta libraries using iRepertoire HTBI primers and Arm-PCR of CDR3 regions. In the original processing: Overall, samples carried over 60 TRBV and 14 TRBJ segments. TCRdb re-analysed the multiplex PCR reads in MiXCR, keeping a single row per CDR3 protein. The V and J calls shown here were made by TCRdb, not taken from the authors' results. The table has hundreds of thousands of distinct CDR3 sequences, around a fifth seen once. These data belong to a study of regulatory T cells in long-lasting Graves disease. Study at large: Patients with persistent Graves' disease had over 5 years of antithyroid drugs and persistent TSH receptor antibodies.

The CDR3 length is 15 residues. Trimming cost V 3 bases and J 5 bases, with 19 bases left between them. CDR1 and CDR2 from the germline V gene are DFQATT and SNEGSKA (reference sequence). Time point denoted: persistent/refractory GD, antithyroid drugs over 5 years with positive TRAb. From PBMCs, RNA was extracted and then used to make the TCR library. Graves' disease diagnoses used American Thyroid Association guidelines. The chain employs TRBV20-1 and TRBJ2-5, with D possibly matching TRBD2 (8 bases). The specimen comprised peripheral blood mononuclear cells (PBMCs), sampled when the disease was refractory, from a patient treated with antithyroid drugs. The clonotype was recovered from a female donor with Graves disease. CDR3 amino acids: CSARPPGLGGETQYF. The CDR3 DNA reads TGCAGTGCTAGGCCGCCGGGACTAGGGGGCGAGACCCAGTACTTC.